This TCR beta chain derives from a study of beta chain features in type 1 diabetes. Naive, central memory, regulatory and stem cell-like memory cells within the CD4+ compartment were sorted using CD45RO/CCR7/CD25/CD127/CD95/CD27. Sorted cells reached over 95% purity in every population. Isolated RNA was reverse transcribed in full, so expressed TCRB transcripts were sequenced. Only in-frame clones appear in the TCRdb table, and some are missing; sequencing was by immunoSEQ multiplex PCR. Of 300,000 to 450,000 clones listed, about 12% were seen once; the top ten hold about 0.01%. About this clone itself: The antigen is not known.

Overall study results and limits: Among patients, naive, central memory and Treg TCRB repertoires appeared more similar than among healthy donors. Type 1 diabetes patients had moderately but significantly shorter TCRB CDR3s in all four CD4+ subsets.

V shed 0 bases, J shed 2 bases, and the junction held 16 bases outside the gene matches. This CDR3 spans 19 amino acids. From germline, CDR1 is SQVTM and CDR2 ANQGSEA. Sequenced material: naive CD4+ T cells from blood. The TCR was taken from a woman in her late teens or twenties with type 1 diabetes. The chain combines TRBV29-1 with TRBJ2-3, with 8 bases aligning to TRBD1. The CDR3 loop is CSVEDARTGTKIPTDTQYF. The CDR3 region has the DNA TGCAGCGTTGAAGATGCGCGGACAGGGACCAAAATTCCCACAGATACGCAGTATTTT.